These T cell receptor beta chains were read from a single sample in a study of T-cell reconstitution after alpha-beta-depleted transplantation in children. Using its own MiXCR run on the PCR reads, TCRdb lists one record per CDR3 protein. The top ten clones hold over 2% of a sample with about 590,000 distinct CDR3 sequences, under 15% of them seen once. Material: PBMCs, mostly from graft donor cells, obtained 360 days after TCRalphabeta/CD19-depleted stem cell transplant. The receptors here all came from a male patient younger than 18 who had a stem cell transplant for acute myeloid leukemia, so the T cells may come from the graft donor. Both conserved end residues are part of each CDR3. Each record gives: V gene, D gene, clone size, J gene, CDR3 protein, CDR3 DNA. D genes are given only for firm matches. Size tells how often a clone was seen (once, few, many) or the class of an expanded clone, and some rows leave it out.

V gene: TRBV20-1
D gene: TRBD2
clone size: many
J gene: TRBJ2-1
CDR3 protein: CSTAGGGFYNEQFF
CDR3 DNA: TGCAGTACCGCTGGCGGGGGATTCTACAATGAGCAGTTCTTC

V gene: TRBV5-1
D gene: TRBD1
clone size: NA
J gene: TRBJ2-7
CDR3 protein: CASSSRTGVAYEQYF
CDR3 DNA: TGCGCCAGCAGCTCCCGGACAGGGGTGGCCTACGAGCAGTACTTC

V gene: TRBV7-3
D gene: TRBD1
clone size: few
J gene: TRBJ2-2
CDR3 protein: CASSPHPGQGSTGELFF
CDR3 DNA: TGTGCCAGCAGCCCGCATCCGGGACAGGGGTCAACCGGGGAGCTGTTTTTT

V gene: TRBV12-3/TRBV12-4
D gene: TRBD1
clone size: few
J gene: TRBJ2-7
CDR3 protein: CASSLEVGGKHF
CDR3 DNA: TGTGCCAGCAGTTTAGAGGTAGGGGGCAAACACTTC

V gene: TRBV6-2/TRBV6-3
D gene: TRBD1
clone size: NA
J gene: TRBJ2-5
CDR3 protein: CASSTGNQETQYF
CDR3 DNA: TGTGCCAGCTCGACAGGGAACCAAGAGACCCAGTACTTC

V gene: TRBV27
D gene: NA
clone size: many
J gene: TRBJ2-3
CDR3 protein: CASTGYSRGVDTQYF
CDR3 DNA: TGTGCCAGCACCGGGTACTCCCGAGGGGTAGATACGCAGTATTTT

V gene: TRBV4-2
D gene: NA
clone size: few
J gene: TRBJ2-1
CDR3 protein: CASSQVPDGVGFF
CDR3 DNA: TGTGCCAGCAGCCAAGTCCCGGACGGGGTGGGGTTCTTC

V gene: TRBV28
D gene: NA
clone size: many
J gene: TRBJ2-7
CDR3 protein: CASSGPVTYEQYF
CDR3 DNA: TGTGCCAGCAGCGGACCGGTCACCTACGAGCAGTACTTC

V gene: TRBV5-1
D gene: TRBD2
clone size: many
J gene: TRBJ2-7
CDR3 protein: CASSPSGEWGEQYF
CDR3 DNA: TGCGCCAGCAGCCCTAGCGGGGAGTGGGGGGAGCAGTACTTC

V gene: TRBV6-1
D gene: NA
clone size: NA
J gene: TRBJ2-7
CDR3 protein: CASTFSRQVSYEQYF
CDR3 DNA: TGTGCCAGCACCTTCTCGCGACAGGTCTCCTACGAGCAGTACTTC

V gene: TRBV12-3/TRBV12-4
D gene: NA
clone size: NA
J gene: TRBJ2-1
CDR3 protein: CATTGRRNEQFF
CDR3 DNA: TGTGCCACCACAGGCCGTCGCAATGAGCAGTTCTTC

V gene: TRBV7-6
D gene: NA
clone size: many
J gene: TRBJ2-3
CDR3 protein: CASSLGQADTQYF
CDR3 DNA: TGTGCCAGCAGCTTAGGACAGGCAGATACGCAGTATTTT

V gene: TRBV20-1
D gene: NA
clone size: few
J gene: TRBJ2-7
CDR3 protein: CSARMGGYEQYF
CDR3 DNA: TGCAGTGCTAGGATGGGGGGCTACGAGCAGTACTTC

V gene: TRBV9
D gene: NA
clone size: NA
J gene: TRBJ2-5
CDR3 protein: CASSVLDYEEETQYF
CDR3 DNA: TGTGCCAGCAGCGTTTTAGACTATGAAGAAGAGACCCAGTACTTC

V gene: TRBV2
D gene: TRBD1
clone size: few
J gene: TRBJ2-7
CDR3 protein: CAGEGTGPYEQYF
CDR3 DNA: TGTGCCGGAGAGGGGACAGGTCCCTACGAGCAGTACTTC

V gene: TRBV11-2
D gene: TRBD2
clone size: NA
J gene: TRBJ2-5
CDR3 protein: CASSISGTGETQYF
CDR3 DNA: TGTGCCAGCAGCATTAGCGGGACTGGGGAGACCCAGTACTTC

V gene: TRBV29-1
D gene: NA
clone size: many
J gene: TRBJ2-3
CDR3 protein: CSVEWRAATDTQYF
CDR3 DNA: TGCAGCGTTGAATGGAGGGCCGCCACAGATACGCAGTATTTT

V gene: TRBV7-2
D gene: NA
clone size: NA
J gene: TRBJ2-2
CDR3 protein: CASSLVKRLANTGELFF
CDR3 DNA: TGTGCCAGCAGCTTAGTTAAACGGCTAGCCAACACCGGGGAGCTGTTTTTT

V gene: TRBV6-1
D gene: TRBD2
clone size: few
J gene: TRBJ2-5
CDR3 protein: CASGGLVQETQYF
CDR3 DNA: TGTGCCAGTGGGGGACTAGTCCAAGAGACCCAGTACTTC

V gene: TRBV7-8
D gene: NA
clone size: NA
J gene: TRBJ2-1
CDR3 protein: CASSLALAVYNEQFF
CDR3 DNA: TGTGCCAGCAGCTTAGCGTTGGCAGTCTACAATGAGCAGTTCTTC

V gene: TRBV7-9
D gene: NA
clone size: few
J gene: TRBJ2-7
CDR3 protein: CASSPIMGSSYEQYF
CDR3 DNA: TGTGCCAGCAGCCCCATTATGGGGTCCTCCTACGAGCAGTACTTC

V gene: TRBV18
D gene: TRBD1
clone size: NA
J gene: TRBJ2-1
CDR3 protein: CASSPNRGGYDEQFF
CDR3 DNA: TGTGCCAGCTCACCGAACAGGGGTGGGTACGATGAGCAGTTCTTC

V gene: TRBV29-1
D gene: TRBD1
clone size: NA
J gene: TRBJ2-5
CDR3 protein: CSGDPSGGETQYF
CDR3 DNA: TGCAGCGGTGACCCTTCAGGGGGAGAGACCCAGTACTTC

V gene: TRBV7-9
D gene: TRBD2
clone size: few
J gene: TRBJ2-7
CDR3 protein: CASTPGLDYYEQYF
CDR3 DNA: TGTGCCAGCACCCCGGGACTAGATTACTACGAGCAGTACTTC

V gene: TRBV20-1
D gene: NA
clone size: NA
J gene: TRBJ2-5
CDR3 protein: CSARVQGIFQETQYF
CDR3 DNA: TGCAGTGCTAGGGTGCAAGGGATATTTCAAGAGACCCAGTACTTC

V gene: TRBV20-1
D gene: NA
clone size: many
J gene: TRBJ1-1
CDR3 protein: CSASVLNTEAFF
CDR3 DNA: TGCAGTGCTAGTGTGCTAAACACTGAAGCTTTCTTT

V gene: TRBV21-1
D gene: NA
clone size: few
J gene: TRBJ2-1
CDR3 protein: CARDGAGGIDSYNEQFF
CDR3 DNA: TGTGCCAGGGATGGGGCAGGCGGAATTGATTCCTACAATGAGCAGTTCTTC

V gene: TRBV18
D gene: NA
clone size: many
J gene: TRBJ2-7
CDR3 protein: CASSGVRPYEQYF
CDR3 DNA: TGTGCCAGCTCAGGCGTCCGGCCCTACGAGCAGTACTTC

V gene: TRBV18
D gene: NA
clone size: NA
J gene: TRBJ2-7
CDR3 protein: CASSIEYEQYF
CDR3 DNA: TGTGCCAGCTCTATCGAATACGAGCAGTACTTC

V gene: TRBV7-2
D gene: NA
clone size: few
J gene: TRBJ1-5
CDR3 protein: CASRITGPNQPQHF
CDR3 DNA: TGTGCCAGCAGAATAACAGGGCCCAATCAGCCCCAGCATTTT

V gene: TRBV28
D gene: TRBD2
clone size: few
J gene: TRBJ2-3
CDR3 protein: CASSFPNLAGALTDTQYF
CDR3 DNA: TGTGCCAGCAGTTTCCCTAACCTAGCGGGAGCTCTCACAGATACGCAGTATTTT

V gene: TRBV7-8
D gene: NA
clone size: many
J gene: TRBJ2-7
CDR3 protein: CASSLGATSSYEQYF
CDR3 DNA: TGTGCCAGCAGCTTAGGGGCAACCAGCTCCTACGAGCAGTACTTC

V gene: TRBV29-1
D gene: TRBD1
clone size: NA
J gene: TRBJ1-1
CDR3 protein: CSVWGQTREAFF
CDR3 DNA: TGCAGCGTGTGGGGACAGACACGTGAAGCTTTCTTT

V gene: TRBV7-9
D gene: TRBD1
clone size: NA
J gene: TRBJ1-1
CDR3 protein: CASSSNRGQMNTEAFF
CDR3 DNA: TGTGCCAGCAGCTCAAATAGGGGACAGATGAACACTGAAGCTTTCTTT

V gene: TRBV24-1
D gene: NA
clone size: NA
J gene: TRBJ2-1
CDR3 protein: CATSGVAGSSYNEQFF
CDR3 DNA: TGTGCCACCAGTGGGGTGGCGGGGTCGTCCTACAATGAGCAGTTCTTC

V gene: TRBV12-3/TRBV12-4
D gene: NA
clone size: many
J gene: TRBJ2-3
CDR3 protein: CATKPRRSSTDTQYF
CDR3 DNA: TGTGCCACCAAACCCAGGCGGTCTAGCACAGATACGCAGTATTTT

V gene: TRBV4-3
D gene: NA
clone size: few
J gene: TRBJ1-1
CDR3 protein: CASSQVRSTEAFF
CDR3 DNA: TGCGCCAGCAGCCAAGTCAGGAGCACTGAAGCTTTCTTT

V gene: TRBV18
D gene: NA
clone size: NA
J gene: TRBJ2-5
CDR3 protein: CASSPPGKETQYF
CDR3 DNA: TGTGCCAGCTCACCACCAGGGAAAGAGACCCAGTACTTC

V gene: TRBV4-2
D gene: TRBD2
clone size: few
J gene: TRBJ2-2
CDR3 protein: CASSHRTSGISAGELFF
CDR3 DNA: TGTGCCAGCAGCCACAGGACTAGCGGGATTTCCGCCGGGGAGCTGTTTTTT

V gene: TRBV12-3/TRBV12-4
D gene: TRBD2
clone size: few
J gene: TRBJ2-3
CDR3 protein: CASSLLGLGADTQYF
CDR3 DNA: TGTGCCAGCAGTTTACTGGGACTAGGCGCAGATACGCAGTATTTT

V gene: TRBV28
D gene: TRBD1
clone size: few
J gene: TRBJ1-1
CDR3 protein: CASSYLWDRGNTEAFF
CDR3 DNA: TGTGCCAGCAGCTACCTCTGGGACAGGGGAAACACTGAAGCTTTCTTT

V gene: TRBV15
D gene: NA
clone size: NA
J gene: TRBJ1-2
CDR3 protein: CATSRDGDGYTF
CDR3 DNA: TGTGCCACCAGCAGAGATGGAGATGGCTACACCTTC

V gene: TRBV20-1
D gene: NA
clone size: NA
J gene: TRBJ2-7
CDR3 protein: CSAAGTSSSYEQYF
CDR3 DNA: TGCAGTGCTGCTGGGACTTCCTCCTCCTACGAGCAGTACTTC

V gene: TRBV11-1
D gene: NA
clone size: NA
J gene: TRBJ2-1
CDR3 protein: CASSQDVGLGLDEQFF
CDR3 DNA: TGTGCCAGCAGCCAGGACGTTGGATTGGGATTGGATGAGCAGTTCTTC

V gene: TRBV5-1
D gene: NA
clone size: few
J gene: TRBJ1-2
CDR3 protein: CASSLGLTGNYGYTF
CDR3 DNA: TGCGCCAGCAGCTTGGGGCTAACAGGGAACTATGGCTACACCTTC

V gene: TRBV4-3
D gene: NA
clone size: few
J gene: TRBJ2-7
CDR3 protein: CASSQVGRGSYEQYF
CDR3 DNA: TGCGCCAGCAGCCAAGTCGGACGGGGATCCTACGAGCAGTACTTC

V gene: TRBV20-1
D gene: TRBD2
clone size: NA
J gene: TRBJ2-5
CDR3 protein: CSARGAGGRANQETQYF
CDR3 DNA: TGCAGTGCTAGGGGGGCCGGCGGGAGGGCGAACCAAGAGACCCAGTACTTC

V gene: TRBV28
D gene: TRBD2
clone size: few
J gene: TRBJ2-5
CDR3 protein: CARTGTRPGGKTQYF
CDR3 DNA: TGTGCCAGGACCGGGACAAGACCGGGGGGGAAGACCCAGTACTTC

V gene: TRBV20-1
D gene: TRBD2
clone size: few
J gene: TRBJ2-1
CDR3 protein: CSARGLAVDNEQFF
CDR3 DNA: TGCAGTGCCAGGGGACTAGCGGTGGACAATGAGCAGTTCTTC

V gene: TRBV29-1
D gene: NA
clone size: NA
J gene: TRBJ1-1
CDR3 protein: CSVGRGTYTEAFF
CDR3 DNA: TGCAGCGTCGGGAGGGGGACGTACACTGAAGCTTTCTTT

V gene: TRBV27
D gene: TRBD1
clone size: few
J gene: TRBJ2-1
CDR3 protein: CASNGRGRRNEQFF
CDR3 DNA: TGTGCCAGCAACGGCAGGGGGCGCCGGAATGAGCAGTTCTTC

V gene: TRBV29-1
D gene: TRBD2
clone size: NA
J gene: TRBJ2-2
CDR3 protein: CSVDRLAGGPRAGELFF
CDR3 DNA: TGCAGCGTAGACCGGCTAGCGGGAGGGCCTAGGGCCGGGGAGCTGTTTTTT

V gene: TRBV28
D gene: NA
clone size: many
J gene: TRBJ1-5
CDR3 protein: CASKPRAGRKAQHF
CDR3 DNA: TGTGCCAGCAAGCCCCGGGCAGGACGAAAGGCCCAGCATTTT

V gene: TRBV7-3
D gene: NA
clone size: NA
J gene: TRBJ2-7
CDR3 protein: CASSLNRYYEQYF
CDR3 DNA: TGTGCCAGCAGCTTAAACCGTTACTACGAGCAGTACTTC

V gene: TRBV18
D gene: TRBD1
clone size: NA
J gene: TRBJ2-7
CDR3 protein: CASSYQGAGEQYF
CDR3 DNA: TGTGCCAGTTCCTACCAGGGGGCAGGCGAGCAGTACTTC

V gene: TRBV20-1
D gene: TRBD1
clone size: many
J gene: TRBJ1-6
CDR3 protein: CSAKPGQGFYSPLHF
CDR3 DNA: TGCAGTGCTAAACCGGGACAGGGGTTCTATTCACCCCTCCACTTT

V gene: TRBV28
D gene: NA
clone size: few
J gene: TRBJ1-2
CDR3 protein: CASSFPQGANYGYTF
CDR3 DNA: TGTGCCAGCAGTTTCCCACAGGGCGCAAACTATGGCTACACCTTC

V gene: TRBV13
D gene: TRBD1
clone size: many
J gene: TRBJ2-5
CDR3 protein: CASSPPGTGAETQYF
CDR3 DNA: TGTGCCAGCAGCCCCCCCGGGACAGGGGCAGAGACCCAGTACTTC

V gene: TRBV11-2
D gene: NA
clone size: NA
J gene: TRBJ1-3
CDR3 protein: CASSLGAQGLSGNTIYF
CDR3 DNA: TGTGCCAGCAGCTTGGGGGCACAGGGCCTCTCTGGAAACACCATATATTTT